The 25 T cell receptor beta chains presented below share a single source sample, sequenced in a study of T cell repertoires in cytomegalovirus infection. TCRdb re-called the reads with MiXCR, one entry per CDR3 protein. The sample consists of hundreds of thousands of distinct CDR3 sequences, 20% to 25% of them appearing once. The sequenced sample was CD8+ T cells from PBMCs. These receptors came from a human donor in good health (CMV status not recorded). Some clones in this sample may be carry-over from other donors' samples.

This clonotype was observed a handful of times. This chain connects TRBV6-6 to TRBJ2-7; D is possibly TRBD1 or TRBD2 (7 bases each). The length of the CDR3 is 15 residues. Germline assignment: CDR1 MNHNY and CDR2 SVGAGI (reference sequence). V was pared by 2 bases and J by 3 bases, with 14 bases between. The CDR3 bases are TGTGCCAGCAGTTACGCAGGGGGGGCCTACTACGAGCAGTACGTC. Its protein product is CASSYAGGAYYEQYV.

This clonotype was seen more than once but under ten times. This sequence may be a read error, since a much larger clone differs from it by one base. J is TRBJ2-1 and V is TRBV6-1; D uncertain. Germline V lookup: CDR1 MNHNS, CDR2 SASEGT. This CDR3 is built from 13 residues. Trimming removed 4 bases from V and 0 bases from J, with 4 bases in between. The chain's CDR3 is CASSGNSYNEQFF. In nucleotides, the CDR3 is TGTGCCAGCAGTGGAAACTCCTACAATGAGCAGTTCTTC.

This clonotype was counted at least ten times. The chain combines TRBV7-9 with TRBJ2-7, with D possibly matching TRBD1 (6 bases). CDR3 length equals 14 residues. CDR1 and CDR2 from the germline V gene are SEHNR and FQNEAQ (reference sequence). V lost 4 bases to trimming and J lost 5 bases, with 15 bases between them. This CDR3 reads CASSYWTVNDEQYF. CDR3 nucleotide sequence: TGTGCCAGCAGCTACTGGACAGTGAATGACGAGCAGTACTTC.

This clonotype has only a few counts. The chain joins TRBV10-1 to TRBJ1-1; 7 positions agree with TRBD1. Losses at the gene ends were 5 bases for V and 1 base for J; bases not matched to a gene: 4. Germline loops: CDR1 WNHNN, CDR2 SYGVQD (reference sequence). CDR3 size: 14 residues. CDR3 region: CASSTGEGNTEAFF. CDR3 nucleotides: TGCGCCAGCAGTACAGGGGAAGGGAACACTGAAGCTTTCTTT.

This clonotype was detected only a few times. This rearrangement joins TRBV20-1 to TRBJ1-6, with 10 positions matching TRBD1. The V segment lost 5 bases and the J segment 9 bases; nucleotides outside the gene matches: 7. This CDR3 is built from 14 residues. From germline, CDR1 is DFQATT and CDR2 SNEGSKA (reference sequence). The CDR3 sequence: CSAWTGGRGSPLHF. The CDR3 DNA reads TGCAGTGCTTGGACAGGGGGAAGAGGTTCACCCCTCCACTTT.

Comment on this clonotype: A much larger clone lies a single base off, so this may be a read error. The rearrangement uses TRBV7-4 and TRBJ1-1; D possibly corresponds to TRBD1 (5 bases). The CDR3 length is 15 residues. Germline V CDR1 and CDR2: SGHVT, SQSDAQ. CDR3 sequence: CTSSSLGRSNTEAFF. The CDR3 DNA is TGTACCAGCAGCTCATTGGGACGGTCGAACACTGAAGCTTTCTTT.

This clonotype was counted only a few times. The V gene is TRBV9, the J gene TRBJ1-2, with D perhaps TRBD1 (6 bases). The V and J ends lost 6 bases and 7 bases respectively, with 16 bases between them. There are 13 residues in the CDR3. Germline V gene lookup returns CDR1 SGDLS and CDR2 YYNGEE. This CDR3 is CASTPTGRSGYTF. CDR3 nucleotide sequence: TGTGCCAGCACCCCGACAGGCAGGTCTGGCTACACCTTC.

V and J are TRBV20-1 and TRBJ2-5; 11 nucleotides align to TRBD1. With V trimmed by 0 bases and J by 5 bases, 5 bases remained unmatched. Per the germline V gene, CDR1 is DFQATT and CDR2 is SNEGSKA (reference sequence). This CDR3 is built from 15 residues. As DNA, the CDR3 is TGCAGTGCTAGAGACCCCCGGACAGGGGGCGAGACCCAGTACTTC. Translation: CSARDPRTGGETQYF.

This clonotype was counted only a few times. The CDR3 DNA reads as TGTGCCAGCACTCCTCGGGGGTCCCCTGAAGCTTTCTTT. It yields the protein CASTPRGSPEAFF. This sequence joins TRBV27 and TRBJ1-1; TRBD1 is a possible D gene (5 bases). This CDR3 contains 13 residues. Trimming left V 7 bases short and J 6 bases short, with 15 bases between. Germline CDR1 is MNHEY and CDR2 is SMNVEV (reference sequence).

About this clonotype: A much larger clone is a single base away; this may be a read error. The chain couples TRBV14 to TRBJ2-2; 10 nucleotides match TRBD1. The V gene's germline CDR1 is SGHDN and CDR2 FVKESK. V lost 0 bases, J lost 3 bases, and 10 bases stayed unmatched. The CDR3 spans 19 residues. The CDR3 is CASSQDWTDRGLDTGELFF. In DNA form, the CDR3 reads TGTGCCAGCAGCCAAGATTGGACCGACAGGGGGCTCGACACCGGGGAGCTGTTTTTT.

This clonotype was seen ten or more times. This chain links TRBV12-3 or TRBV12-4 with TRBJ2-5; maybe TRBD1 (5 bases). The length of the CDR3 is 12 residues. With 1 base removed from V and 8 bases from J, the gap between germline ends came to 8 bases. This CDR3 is CASSLDQGTQYF. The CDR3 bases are TGTGCCAGCAGTTTAGACCAGGGAACCCAGTACTTC.

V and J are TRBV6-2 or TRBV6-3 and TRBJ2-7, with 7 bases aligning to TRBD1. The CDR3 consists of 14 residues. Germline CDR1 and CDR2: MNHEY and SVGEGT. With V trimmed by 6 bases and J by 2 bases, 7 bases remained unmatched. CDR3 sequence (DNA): TGTGCCAGCAGCCGTCCGGGACAGACCTACGAGCAGTACGTC. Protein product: CASSRPGQTYEQYV.

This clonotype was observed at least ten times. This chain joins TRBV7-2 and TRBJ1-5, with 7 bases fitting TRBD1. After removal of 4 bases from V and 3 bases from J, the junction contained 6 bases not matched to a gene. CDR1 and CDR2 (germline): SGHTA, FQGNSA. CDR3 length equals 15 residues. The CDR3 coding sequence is TGTGCCAGCAGCTCCAAGACAGGGTACAATCAGCCCCAGCATTTT. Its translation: CASSSKTGYNQPQHF.

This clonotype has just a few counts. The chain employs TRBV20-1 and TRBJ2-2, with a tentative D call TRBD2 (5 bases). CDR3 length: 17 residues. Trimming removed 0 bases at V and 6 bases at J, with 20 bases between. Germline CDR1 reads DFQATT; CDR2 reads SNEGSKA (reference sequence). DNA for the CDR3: TGCAGTGCTAGAGATGGACGTGGGCGGAGGTACCCCGGGGAGCTGTTTTTT. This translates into CSARDGRGRRYPGELFF.

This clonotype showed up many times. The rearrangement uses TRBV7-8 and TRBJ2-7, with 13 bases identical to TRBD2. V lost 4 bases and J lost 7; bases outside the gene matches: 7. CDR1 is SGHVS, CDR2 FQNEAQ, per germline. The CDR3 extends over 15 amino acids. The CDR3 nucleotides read TGTGCCAGCAGCTGGCGACTAGCGGGGGGTCAGGAGCAGTACTTC. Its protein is CASSWRLAGGQEQYF.

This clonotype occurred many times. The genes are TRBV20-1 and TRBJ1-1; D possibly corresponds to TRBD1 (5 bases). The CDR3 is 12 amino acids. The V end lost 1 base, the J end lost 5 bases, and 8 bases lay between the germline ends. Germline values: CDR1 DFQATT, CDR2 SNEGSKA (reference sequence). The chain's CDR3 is CSARGGGTEAFF. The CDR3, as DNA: TGCAGTGCTAGAGGCGGGGGAACTGAAGCTTTCTTT.

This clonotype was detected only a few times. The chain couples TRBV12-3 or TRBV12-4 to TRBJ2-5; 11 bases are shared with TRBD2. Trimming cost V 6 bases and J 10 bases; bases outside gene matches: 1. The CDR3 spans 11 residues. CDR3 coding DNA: TGTGCCAGCAGACTAGCGGGGGTCCAGTACTTC. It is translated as CASRLAGVQYF.

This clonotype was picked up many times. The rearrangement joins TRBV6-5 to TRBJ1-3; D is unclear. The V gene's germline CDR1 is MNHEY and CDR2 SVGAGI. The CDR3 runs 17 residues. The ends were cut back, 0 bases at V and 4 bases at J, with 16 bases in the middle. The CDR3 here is CASSYSMPGGGGNTIYF. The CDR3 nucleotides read TGTGCCAGCAGTTACTCGATGCCGGGAGGTGGAGGAAACACCATATATTTT.

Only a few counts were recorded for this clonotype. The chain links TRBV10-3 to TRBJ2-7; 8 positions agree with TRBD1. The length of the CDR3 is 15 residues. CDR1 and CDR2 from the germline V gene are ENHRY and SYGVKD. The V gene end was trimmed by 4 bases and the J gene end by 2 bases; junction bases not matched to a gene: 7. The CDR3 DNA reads TGTGCCATCAGTGTTGGACAGGGAGGCACCTACGAGCAGTACTTC. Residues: CAISVGQGGTYEQYF.

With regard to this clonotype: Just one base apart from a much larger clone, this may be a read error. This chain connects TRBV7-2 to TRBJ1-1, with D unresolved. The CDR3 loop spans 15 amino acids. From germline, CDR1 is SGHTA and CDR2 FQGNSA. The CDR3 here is CVSSSWTAMNTEAFF. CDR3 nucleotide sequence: TGTGTCAGCAGCTCTTGGACGGCTATGAACACTGAAGCTTTCTTT.

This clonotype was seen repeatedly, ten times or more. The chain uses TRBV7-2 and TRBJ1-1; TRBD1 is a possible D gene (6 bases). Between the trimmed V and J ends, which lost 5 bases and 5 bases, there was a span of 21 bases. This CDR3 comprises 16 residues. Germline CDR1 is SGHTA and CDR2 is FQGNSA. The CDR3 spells CASSPKFEGGGTEAFF. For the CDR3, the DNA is TGTGCCAGCAGCCCTAAGTTCGAAGGGGGTGGGACTGAAGCTTTCTTT.

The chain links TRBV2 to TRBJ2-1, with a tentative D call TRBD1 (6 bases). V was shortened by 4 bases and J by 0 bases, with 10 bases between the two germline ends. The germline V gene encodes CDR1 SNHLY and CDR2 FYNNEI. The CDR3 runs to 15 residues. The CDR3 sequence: CASSASRGSYNEQFF. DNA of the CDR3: TGTGCCAGCAGTGCAAGCAGGGGCTCCTACAATGAGCAGTTCTTC.

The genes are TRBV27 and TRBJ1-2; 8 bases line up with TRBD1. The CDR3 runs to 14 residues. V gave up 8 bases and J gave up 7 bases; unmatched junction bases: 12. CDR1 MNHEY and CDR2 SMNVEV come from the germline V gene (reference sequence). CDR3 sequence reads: CASADGQGEVGYTF. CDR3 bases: TGTGCCAGCGCTGACGGACAGGGCGAAGTTGGCTACACCTTC.

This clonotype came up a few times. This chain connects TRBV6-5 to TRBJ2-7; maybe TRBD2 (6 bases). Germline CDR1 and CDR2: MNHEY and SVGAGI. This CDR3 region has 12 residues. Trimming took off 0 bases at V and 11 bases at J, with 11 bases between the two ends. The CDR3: CASSYSGGLEYF. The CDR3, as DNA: TGTGCCAGCAGTTACTCCGGGGGTTTGGAGTACTTC.

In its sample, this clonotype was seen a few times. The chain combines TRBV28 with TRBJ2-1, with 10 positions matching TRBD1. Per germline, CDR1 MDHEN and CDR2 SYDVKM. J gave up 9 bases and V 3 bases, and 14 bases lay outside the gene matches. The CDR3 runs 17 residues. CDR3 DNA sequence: TGTGCCAGCAGTTTTACGCATCTGGACAGGGGGTGGGGTGAGCAGTTCTTC. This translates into CASSFTHLDRGWGEQFF.